The clone carrying this T cell receptor beta chain was seen a few times. Antigen specificity is unknown. This sample was included in a study of vaccination effects on CD4 cells after COVID-19. Using immunoSEQ multiplex PCR, the repertoire was profiled, and TCRdb retains in-frame clones only, with some absent. The data contain more than 20,000 clones, around 66% of them singletons. The ends lost 0 bases at V and 3 bases at J; junction bases unmatched: 11. This CDR3 contains 17 residues. Germline values: CDR1 LGHNA, CDR2 YNFKEQ. Antigen-specific CD4+ T cells expanded by the ViraFEST assay with viral peptide pools were then sequenced. Isolation of CD4+ T cells took place after 10 days of culture. SARS-CoV-2 infected the person between March and December 2020, as confirmed by PCR. In culture with approximately 9.5 IU/ml IL-2 and 8 to 10 ug/ml peptides, PBMC were grown at fewer than 2.5 million per well. Cells had half their medium changed to IL-2 medium on days 3 and 7.

The sample was CD4+ T cells from PBMCs cultured with SARS-CoV-2 spike peptides, taken before COVID-19 vaccination. This clonotype was obtained from a human donor who had a prior SARS-CoV-2 infection. V usage is TRBV4-2 and J usage is TRBJ2-7; 7 nucleotides agree with TRBD1. CDR3 protein: CASSQDMGQRIYYEQYF. CDR3 nucleotide sequence: TGTGCCAGCAGCCAAGATATGGGACAGAGGATTTACTACGAGCAGTACTTC.